One and the same sample provided the 9 T cell receptor beta chains below, sequenced in a study of cytomegalovirus exposure and HLA in healthy donors. With 60 Vbeta and 13 Jbeta primers, the PCR was carried out. Using immunoSEQ multiplex PCR, the repertoire was profiled, and TCRdb retains in-frame clones only, with some absent. The profile shows a few hundred thousand clones, 75% to 85% of them singletons. The sequenced material came from PBMCs. The receptors were gathered from a woman in her fifties or sixties in good health and CMV-seropositive.

This rearrangement joins TRBV7-6 to TRBJ1-4; tentative D call: TRBD1 (6 bases). CDR3 length: 14 residues. Trimming removed 5 bases from V and 7 bases from J, with 14 bases in between. From germline, CDR1 is SGHVS and CDR2 FNYEAQ. The CDR3: CASSRTGQGEKLFF. The CDR3 nucleotides read TGTGCCAGCAGCCGTACAGGGCAGGGTGAAAAACTGTTTTTT.

The J gene is TRBJ1-1, the V gene TRBV7-6; TRBD1 matches at 10 bases. CDR3 length: 16 residues. CDR1 and CDR2 (germline): SGHVS, FNYEAQ. V shed 5 bases, J shed 3 bases, and the junction held 9 bases outside the gene matches. The CDR3 DNA reads as TGTGCCAGCAGCCCATCGACAGGGGGCATGGACACTGAAGCTTTCTTT. This encodes CASSPSTGGMDTEAFF.

A few counts support this clone. This chain uses TRBV7-8 with TRBJ2-7; no definite D call. Trimming pared 3 bases from V and 3 bases from J, leaving 12 bases between. The germline CDR1 and CDR2 sequences are SGHVS and FQNEAQ. The CDR3 is made up of 14 amino acids. CDR3 region: CASSFSRVGYEQYF. CDR3 in DNA: TGTGCCAGCAGCTTTTCTCGGGTCGGCTACGAGCAGTACTTC.

As to this clone: The junction and the germline gene differ at one end; a read error may be behind it. The chain couples TRBV14 to TRBJ2-7; TRBD2 agrees at 7 bases. Germline CDR1 reads SGHDN; CDR2 reads FVKESK. The CDR3 spans 15 residues. CDR3 in amino acids: CASSQGLADTYEQYF. The CDR3 DNA reads TGTGCCAGCAGTCAAGGGCTAGCGGATACCTACGAGCAGTACTTC.

The J gene is TRBJ1-1, the V gene TRBV10-3; D is unclear. This CDR3 has 16 residues. The germline V gene encodes CDR1 ENHRY and CDR2 SYGVKD. V lost 6 bases and J lost 8, with 25 bases in between. This CDR3 reads CAIRTWVDGVGKEAFF. The CDR3 nucleotides read TGTGCCATCAGAACTTGGGTGGACGGGGTGGGGAAGGAAGCTTTCTTT.

The genes are TRBV11-2 and TRBJ1-2; TRBD1 aligns across 9 bases. The ends lost 5 bases at V and 8 bases at J; junction bases unmatched: 9. The CDR3 totals 14 residues. Germline values: CDR1 SGHAT, CDR2 FQNNGV. DNA of the CDR3: TGTGCCAGCAGCATAGGTTGGACAGGGGAGGGCTACACCTTC. This gives the protein CASSIGWTGEGYTF.

The V and J genes are TRBV5-1 and TRBJ1-3, with D perhaps matching TRBD1 (5 bases). There are 15 residues in the CDR3. V was shortened by 0 bases and J by 3 bases, with 10 bases between the two germline ends. Germline assignment: CDR1 SGHRS and CDR2 YFSETQ. CDR3 nucleotide sequence: TGCGCCAGCAGCTTGGCGGGGGGGAATGGAAACACCATATATTTT. It encodes CASSLAGGNGNTIYF.

The chain combines TRBV5-6 with TRBJ1-3; no clear D gene. Trimming stripped 4 bases from V and 0 bases from J, with 11 bases between. Germline V CDR1 and CDR2: SGHDT, YYEEEE. The CDR3 spans 15 residues. The CDR3 bases are TGTGCCAGCAGCAGTCTTACGAGCTCTGGAAACACCATATATTTT. It is translated as CASSSLTSSGNTIYF.

The chain recombines TRBV5-1 with TRBJ1-5; D not certain. Germline V gene sequence: CDR1 SGHRS, CDR2 YFSETQ. The CDR3 has 13 amino acids. Between the trimmed V and J ends, which lost 2 bases and 4 bases, there was a span of 7 bases. In DNA form, the CDR3 reads TGCGCCAGCAGCTTTGCAGATAATCAGCCCCAGCATTTT. Translated, it gives CASSFADNQPQHF.